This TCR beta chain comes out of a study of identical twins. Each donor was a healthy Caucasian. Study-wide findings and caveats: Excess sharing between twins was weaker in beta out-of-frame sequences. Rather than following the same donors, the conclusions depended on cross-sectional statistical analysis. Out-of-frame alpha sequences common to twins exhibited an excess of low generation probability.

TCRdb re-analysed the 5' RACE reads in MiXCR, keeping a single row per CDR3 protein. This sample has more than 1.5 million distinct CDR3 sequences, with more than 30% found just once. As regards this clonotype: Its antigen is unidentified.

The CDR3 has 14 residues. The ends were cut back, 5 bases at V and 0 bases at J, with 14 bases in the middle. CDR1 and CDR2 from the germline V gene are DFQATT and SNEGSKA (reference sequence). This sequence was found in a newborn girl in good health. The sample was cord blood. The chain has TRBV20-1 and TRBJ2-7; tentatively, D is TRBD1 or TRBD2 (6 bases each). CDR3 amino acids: CSALEGGSSYEQYF. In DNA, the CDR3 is TGCAGTGCTTTAGAAGGGGGGAGCTCCTACGAGCAGTACTTC.